The subject of this entry is one T cell receptor (beta chain). Antigen specificity is unknown. The data were taken from a study of shared clonotypes between healthy human individuals. Study results and caveats: Generally, estimated richness proved larger in naive subsets than it did in memory subsets. Represented genetic and exposure-history diversity was restricted by having few donors.

As defined, naive CD8 cells were CD45RO-negative and positively selected for CCR7, with terminally differentiated effector memory CD45RA+ cells excluded. The method was immunoSEQ multiplex PCR; TCRdb's version includes in-frame clones alone and lacks a portion of them. This table holds about 2,100,000 clones, more than 85% found once. This TCR derives from a man aged 18 to 30 in good health. Some clones in this sample may be carry-over from other donors' samples. Material for sequencing was naive CD8+ T cells from PBMCs.

CDR3 bases: TGTGCCAGCAGCGCCATAGACAGGGGACTCGTTATAAGCGAAAAACTGTTTTTT. This translates into CASSAIDRGLVISEKLFF. The chain combines TRBV7-9 with TRBJ1-4; the match to TRBD1 covers 8 bases. Looked up from germline, CDR1 is SEHNR and CDR2 is FQNEAQ (reference sequence). This CDR3 has 18 residues. V trimming: 5 bases; J trimming: 8 bases; junction bases outside the gene matches: 19. The variable domain in full, completed from reference TRBV7-9 and TRBJ1-4, reads DTGVSQNPRHKITKRGQNVTFRCDPISEHNRLYWYRQTLGQGPEFLTYFQNEAQLEKSRLLSDRFSAERPKGSFSTLEIQRTEQGDSAMYLCASSAIDRGLVISEKLFFGSGTQLSVL.